These T cell receptor beta chains were read from a single sample in a study of CD8 T cells in Susac syndrome. In TCRdb, the immunoSEQ multiplex PCR reads were re-called with MiXCR into one record per CDR3 protein. The profile shows roughly 130,000 distinct CDR3 sequences, nearly 95% of them singletons. Sequencing used CD4+ T cells from PBMCs. The receptor source for this set is a human donor in good health. Both conserved end residues are part of each CDR3. A D gene is named only where the DNA matches it firmly. The size of a clone is reported for some rows only, either as once, few or many, or as a class for expanded clones.

clone size: .; V gene: TRBV23-1; J gene: TRBJ2-1; D gene: .; CDR3 DNA: TGCGCCAGCAGTCAACGGGTCAATGAGCAGTTCTTC; CDR3 protein: CASSQRVNEQFF
clone size: .; V gene: TRBV27; J gene: TRBJ2-2; D gene: TRBD1; CDR3 DNA: TGTGCCAGCGGAAGGGGGCGGAACACCGGGGAGCTGTTTTTT; CDR3 protein: CASGRGRNTGELFF
clone size: .; V gene: TRBV3-1; J gene: TRBJ2-1; D gene: .; CDR3 DNA: TGTGCCAGCAGCCAAACCCCCCACGGCCAGGGGCGAAGTTACAATGAGCAGTTCTTC; CDR3 protein: CASSQTPHGQGRSYNEQFF
clone size: .; V gene: TRBV20-1; J gene: TRBJ1-1; D gene: TRBD1; CDR3 DNA: TGCAGTGCTAGGGTGGGACAGCACACTGAAGCTTTCTTT; CDR3 protein: CSARVGQHTEAFF
clone size: once; V gene: TRBV7-8; J gene: TRBJ2-2; D gene: .; CDR3 DNA: TGTGCCAGCAGCCCCCTCCCAGGACCCAACACCGGGGAGCTGTTTTTT; CDR3 protein: CASSPLPGPNTGELFF
clone size: .; V gene: TRBV20-1; J gene: TRBJ2-5; D gene: .; CDR3 DNA: TGCAGTGCTAGAATCTTTTCCCAAGAGACCCAGTACTTC; CDR3 protein: CSARIFSQETQYF
clone size: .; V gene: TRBV5-1; J gene: TRBJ2-1; D gene: .; CDR3 DNA: TGCGCCAGCAGCCGGAACCTCCAGGAGCAGTTCTTC; CDR3 protein: CASSRNLQEQFF
clone size: once; V gene: TRBV12-3/TRBV12-4; J gene: TRBJ1-4; D gene: .; CDR3 DNA: TGTGCCAGCAGTTTATCTCGGGGATCAGGAACTAATGAAAAACTGTTTTTT; CDR3 protein: CASSLSRGSGTNEKLFF
clone size: .; V gene: TRBV19; J gene: TRBJ2-7; D gene: .; CDR3 DNA: TGTGCCAGTACTCCGGGGCAGGGAGCCTACGAGCAGTACTTC; CDR3 protein: CASTPGQGAYEQYF
clone size: once; V gene: TRBV6-6; J gene: TRBJ1-5; D gene: .; CDR3 DNA: TGTGCCAGCAGCCTACTAGAGGGTCAGCCCCAGCATTTT; CDR3 protein: CASSLLEGQPQHF
clone size: .; V gene: TRBV6-5; J gene: TRBJ2-3; D gene: .; CDR3 DNA: TGTGCCAGCAGTTACGGGGGACACACAGATACGCAGTATTTT; CDR3 protein: CASSYGGHTDTQYF
clone size: .; V gene: TRBV20-1; J gene: TRBJ2-3; D gene: .; CDR3 DNA: TGCAGTGGAGGACAGACAACTCCCGATACGCAGTATTTT; CDR3 protein: CSGGQTTPDTQYF
clone size: once; V gene: TRBV27; J gene: TRBJ1-2; D gene: .; CDR3 DNA: TGTGCCAGCAGTTTCCAGGGCGGGTCCAGCTATGGCTACACCTTC; CDR3 protein: CASSFQGGSSYGYTF
clone size: .; V gene: TRBV19; J gene: TRBJ2-1; D gene: .; CDR3 DNA: TGTGCCAGTAGCAACCTCGTCCTGGATCAGTTCTTC; CDR3 protein: CASSNLVLDQFF
clone size: .; V gene: TRBV7-2; J gene: TRBJ2-5; D gene: .; CDR3 DNA: TGTGCCAGCAGCTCCATGCGGCAAGAGACCCAGTACTTC; CDR3 protein: CASSSMRQETQYF
clone size: .; V gene: TRBV3-1; J gene: TRBJ1-5; D gene: .; CDR3 DNA: TGTGCCAGCAGCCAAGGAACAGGGAGCAATCAGCCCCAGCATTTT; CDR3 protein: CASSQGTGSNQPQHF
clone size: .; V gene: TRBV5-1; J gene: TRBJ2-5; D gene: .; CDR3 DNA: TGCGCCAGCAGCCCCACTAGTACCAAAGAGACCCAGTACTTC; CDR3 protein: CASSPTSTKETQYF
clone size: .; V gene: TRBV5-1; J gene: TRBJ2-1; D gene: .; CDR3 DNA: TGCGCCAGCAGCCGCGGAGACCAGTACAATGAGCAGTTCTTC; CDR3 protein: CASSRGDQYNEQFF
clone size: .; V gene: TRBV28; J gene: TRBJ1-1; D gene: .; CDR3 DNA: TGTGCCAGCAGTTTCCAGGGGTTGGACACTGAAGCTTTCTTT; CDR3 protein: CASSFQGLDTEAFF
clone size: .; V gene: TRBV9; J gene: TRBJ2-3; D gene: .; CDR3 DNA: TGTGCCAGCAGCGTTAGGGGGGCAGATACGCAGTATTTT; CDR3 protein: CASSVRGADTQYF
clone size: .; V gene: TRBV7-2; J gene: TRBJ1-1; D gene: TRBD1; CDR3 DNA: TGTGCCAGCAGCGGCCAGACAGGGGTGGGCACTGAAGCTTTCTTT; CDR3 protein: CASSGQTGVGTEAFF
clone size: .; V gene: TRBV7-9; J gene: TRBJ2-7; D gene: TRBD1; CDR3 DNA: TGTGCCAGCAGCATATGGACAGGGGGCGTCGAGCAGTACTTC; CDR3 protein: CASSIWTGGVEQYF
clone size: .; V gene: TRBV12-3/TRBV12-4; J gene: TRBJ1-5; D gene: .; CDR3 DNA: TGTGCCAGCAGTCCCAGGGAAAATCAGCCCCAGCATTTT; CDR3 protein: CASSPRENQPQHF
clone size: .; V gene: TRBV28; J gene: TRBJ1-2; D gene: .; CDR3 DNA: TGTGCCAGCAGTTCTAATCAGGTAGTCGGCTACACCTTC; CDR3 protein: CASSSNQVVGYTF
clone size: .; V gene: TRBV27; J gene: TRBJ1-5; D gene: .; CDR3 DNA: TGTGCCAGCAGGAACAGGGACTCGAGTCAGCCCCAGCATTTT; CDR3 protein: CASRNRDSSQPQHF
clone size: .; V gene: TRBV28; J gene: TRBJ2-4; D gene: .; CDR3 DNA: TGTGCCAGCAGCCGAATGGGGGCGGACAGTATAGCCAAAAACATTCAGTACTTC; CDR3 protein: CASSRMGADSIAKNIQYF
clone size: .; V gene: TRBV12-3/TRBV12-4; J gene: TRBJ1-5; D gene: .; CDR3 DNA: TGTGCCAGCAGTTTAGCCGGGGGGTATCAGCCCCAGCATTTT; CDR3 protein: CASSLAGGYQPQHF
clone size: .; V gene: TRBV12-3/TRBV12-4; J gene: TRBJ2-4; D gene: .; CDR3 DNA: TGTGCCAGCAGTTTAGCGCTGGGATACATTCAGTACTTC; CDR3 protein: CASSLALGYIQYF